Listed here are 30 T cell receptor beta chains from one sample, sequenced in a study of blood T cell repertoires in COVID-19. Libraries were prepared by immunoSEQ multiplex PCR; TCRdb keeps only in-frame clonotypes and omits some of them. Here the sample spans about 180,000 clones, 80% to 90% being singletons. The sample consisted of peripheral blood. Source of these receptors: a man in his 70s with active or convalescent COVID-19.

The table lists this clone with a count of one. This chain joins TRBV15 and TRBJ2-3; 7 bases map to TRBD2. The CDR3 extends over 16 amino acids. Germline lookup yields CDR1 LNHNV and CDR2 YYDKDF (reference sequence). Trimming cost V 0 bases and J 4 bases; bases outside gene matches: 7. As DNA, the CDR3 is TGTGCCACCAGCAGAGATCGGGGCGGGAGAGCAGATACGCAGTATTTT. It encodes CATSRDRGGRADTQYF.

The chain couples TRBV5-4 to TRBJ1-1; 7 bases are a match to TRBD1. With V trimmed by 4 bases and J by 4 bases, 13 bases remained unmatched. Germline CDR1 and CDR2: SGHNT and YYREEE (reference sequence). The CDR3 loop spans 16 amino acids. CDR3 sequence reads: CASSNDRAGLATEAFF. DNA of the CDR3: TGTGCCAGCAGCAACGACAGGGCGGGACTGGCCACTGAAGCTTTCTTT.

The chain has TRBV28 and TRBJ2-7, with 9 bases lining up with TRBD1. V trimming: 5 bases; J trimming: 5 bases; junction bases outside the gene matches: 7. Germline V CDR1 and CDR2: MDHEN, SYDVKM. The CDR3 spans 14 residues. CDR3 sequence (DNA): TGTGCCAGCAGTCCCGGACAGGGGATCAACGAGCAGTACTTC. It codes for CASSPGQGINEQYF.

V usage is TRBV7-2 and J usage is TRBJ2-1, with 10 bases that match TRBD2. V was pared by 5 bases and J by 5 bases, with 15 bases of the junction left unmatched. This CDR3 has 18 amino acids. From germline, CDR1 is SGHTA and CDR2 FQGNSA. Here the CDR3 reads CASSTGQALAGVHNEQFF. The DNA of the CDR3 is TGTGCCAGCAGCACAGGACAGGCCCTAGCGGGAGTGCACAATGAGCAGTTCTTC.

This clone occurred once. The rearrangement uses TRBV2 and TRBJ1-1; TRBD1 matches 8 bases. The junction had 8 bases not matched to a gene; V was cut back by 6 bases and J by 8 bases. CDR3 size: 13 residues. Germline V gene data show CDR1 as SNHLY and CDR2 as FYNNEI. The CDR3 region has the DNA TGTGCCAGCAGCTCCGACAGGGGAGGAGAAGCTTTCTTT. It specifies CASSSDRGGEAFF.

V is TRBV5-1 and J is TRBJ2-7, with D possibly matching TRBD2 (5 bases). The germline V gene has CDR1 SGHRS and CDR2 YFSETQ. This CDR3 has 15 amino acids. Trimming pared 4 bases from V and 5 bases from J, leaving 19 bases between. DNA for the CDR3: TGCGCCAGCAGCCCATCCTCCCGGGCCGGGAACGAGCAGTACTTC. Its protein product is CASSPSSRAGNEQYF.

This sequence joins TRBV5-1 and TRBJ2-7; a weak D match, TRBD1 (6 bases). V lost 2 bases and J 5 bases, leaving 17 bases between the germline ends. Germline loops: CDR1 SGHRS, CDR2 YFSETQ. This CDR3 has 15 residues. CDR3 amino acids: CASSFARGTGNEQYF. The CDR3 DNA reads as TGCGCCAGCAGCTTTGCCAGGGGAACGGGTAACGAGCAGTACTTC.

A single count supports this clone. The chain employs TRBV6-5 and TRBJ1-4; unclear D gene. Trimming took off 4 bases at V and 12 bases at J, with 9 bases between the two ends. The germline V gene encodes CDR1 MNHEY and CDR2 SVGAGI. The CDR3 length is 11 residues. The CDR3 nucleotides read TGTGCCAGCAGTTCGGGTACGGAACTGTTTTTT. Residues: CASSSGTELFF.

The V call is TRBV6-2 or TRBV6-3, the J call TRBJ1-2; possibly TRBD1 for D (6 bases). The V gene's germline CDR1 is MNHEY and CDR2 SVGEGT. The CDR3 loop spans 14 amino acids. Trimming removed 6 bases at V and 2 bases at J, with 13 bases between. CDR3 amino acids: CASRPPGHNYGYTF. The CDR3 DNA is TGTGCCAGCAGACCTCCGGGACACAACTATGGCTACACCTTC.

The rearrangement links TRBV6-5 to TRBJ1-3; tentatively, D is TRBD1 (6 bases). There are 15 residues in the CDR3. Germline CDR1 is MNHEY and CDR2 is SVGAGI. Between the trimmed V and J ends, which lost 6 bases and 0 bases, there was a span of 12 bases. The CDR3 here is CASSKQGTSGNTIYF. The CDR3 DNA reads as TGTGCCAGCAGCAAACAGGGTACCTCTGGAAACACCATATATTTT.

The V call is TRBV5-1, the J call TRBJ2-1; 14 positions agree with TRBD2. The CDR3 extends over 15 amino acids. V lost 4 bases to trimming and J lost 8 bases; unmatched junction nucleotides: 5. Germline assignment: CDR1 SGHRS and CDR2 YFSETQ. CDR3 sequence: CASSQGTSGSYEQFF. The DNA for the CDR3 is TGCGCCAGCAGCCAAGGGACTAGCGGGAGTTATGAGCAGTTCTTC.

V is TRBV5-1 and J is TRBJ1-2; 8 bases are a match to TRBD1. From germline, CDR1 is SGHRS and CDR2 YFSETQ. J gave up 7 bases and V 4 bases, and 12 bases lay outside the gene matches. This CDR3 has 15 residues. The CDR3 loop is CASSPLQGVGVGYTF. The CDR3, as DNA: TGCGCCAGCAGCCCCCTACAGGGGGTGGGGGTTGGCTACACCTTC. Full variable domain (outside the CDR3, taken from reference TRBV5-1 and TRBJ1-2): KAGVTQTPRYLIKTRGQQVTLSCSPISGHRSVSWYQQTPGQGLQFLFEYFSETQRNKGNFPGRFSGRQFSNSRSEMNVSTLELGDSALYLCASSPLQGVGVGYTFGSGTRLTVV.

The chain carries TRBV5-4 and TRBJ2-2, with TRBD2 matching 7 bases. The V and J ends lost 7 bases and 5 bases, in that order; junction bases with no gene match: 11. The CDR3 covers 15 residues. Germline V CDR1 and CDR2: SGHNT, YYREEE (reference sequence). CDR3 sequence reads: CASRARAGDTGELFF. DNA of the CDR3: TGTGCCAGCCGCGCGAGGGCGGGAGATACCGGGGAGCTGTTTTTT.

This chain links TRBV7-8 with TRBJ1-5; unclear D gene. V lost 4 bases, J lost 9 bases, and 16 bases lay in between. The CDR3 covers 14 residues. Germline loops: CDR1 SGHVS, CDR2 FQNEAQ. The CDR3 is CASSYGGGKRPQHF. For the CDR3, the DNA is TGTGCCAGCAGCTACGGAGGCGGCAAAAGGCCCCAGCATTTT.

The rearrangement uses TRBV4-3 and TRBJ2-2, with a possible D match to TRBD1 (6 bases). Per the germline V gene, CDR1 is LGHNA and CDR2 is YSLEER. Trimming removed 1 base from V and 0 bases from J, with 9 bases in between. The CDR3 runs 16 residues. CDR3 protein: CASSQVGTTNTGELFF. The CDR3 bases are TGCGCCAGCAGCCAAGTGGGGACAACGAACACCGGGGAGCTGTTTTTT.

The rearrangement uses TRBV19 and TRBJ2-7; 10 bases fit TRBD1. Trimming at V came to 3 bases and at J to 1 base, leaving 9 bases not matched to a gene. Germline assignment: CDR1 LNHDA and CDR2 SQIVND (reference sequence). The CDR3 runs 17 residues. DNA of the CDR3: TGTGCCAGTAGTATGAGGGGAGGGACAGGGGATTCCTACGAGCAGTACTTC. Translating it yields CASSMRGGTGDSYEQYF.

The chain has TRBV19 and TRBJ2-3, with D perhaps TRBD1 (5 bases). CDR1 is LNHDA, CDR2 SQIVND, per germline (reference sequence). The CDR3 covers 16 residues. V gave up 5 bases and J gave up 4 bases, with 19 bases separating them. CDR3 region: CASSRFDRRASDTQYF. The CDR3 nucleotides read TGTGCCAGTAGTCGGTTCGACAGAAGAGCCTCAGATACGCAGTATTTT.

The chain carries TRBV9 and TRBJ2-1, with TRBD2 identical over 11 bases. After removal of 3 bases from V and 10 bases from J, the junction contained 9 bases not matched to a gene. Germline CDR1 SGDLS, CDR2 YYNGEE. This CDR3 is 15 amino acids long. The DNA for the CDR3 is TGTGCCAGCAGCGCCCCTAGCGGGGGGCCCTCGGAGCAGTTCTTC. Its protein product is CASSAPSGGPSEQFF.

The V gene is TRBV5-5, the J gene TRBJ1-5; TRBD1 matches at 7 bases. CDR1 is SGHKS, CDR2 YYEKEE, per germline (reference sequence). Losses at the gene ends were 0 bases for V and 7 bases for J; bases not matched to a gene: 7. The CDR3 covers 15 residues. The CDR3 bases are TGTGCCAGCAGCTTGGAAAGGGGGCCGGAGCAGCCCCAGCATTTT. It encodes CASSLERGPEQPQHF.

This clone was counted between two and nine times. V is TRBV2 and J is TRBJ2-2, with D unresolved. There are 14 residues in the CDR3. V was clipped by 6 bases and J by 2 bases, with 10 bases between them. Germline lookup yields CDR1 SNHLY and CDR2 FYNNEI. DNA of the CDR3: TGTGCCAGCAGAAAAACAGTAAACACCGGGGAGCTGTTTTTT. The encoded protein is CASRKTVNTGELFF.

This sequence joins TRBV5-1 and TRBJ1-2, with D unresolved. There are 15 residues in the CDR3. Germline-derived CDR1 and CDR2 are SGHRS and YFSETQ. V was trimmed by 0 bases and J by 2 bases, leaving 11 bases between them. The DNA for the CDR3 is TGCGCCAGCAGCTTGGGCCAGGTGGTAAACTATGGCTACACCTTC. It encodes CASSLGQVVNYGYTF.

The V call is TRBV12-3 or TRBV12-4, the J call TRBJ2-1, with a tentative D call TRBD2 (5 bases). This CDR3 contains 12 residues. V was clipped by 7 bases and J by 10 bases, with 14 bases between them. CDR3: CASNPDFGEQFF. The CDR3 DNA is TGTGCCAGCAACCCGGACTTTGGGGAGCAGTTCTTC.

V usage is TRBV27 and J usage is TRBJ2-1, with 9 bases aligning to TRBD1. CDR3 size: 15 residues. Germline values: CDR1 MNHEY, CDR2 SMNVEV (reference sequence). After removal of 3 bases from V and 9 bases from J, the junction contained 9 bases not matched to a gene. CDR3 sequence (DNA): TGTGCCAGCAGTTTCGAGGACAGGGGTCGTGGTGAGCAGTTCTTC. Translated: CASSFEDRGRGEQFF.

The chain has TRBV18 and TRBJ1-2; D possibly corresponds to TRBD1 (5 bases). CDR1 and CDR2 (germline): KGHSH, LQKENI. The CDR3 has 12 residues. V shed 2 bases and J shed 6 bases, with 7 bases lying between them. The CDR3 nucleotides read TGTGCCAGCTCACCAGGGGCCAATGGCTACACCTTC. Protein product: CASSPGANGYTF. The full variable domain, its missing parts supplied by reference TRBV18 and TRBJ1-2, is NAGVMQNPRHLVRRRGQEARLRCSPMKGHSHVYWYRQLPEEGLKFMVYLQKENIIDESGMPKERFSAEFPKEGPSILRIQQVVRGDSAAYFCASSPGANGYTFGSGTRLTVV.

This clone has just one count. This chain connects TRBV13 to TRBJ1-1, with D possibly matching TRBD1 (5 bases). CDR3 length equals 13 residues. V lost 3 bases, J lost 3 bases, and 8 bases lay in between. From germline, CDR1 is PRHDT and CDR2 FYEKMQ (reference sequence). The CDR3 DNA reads TGTGCCAGCAGCTTCAGGGTGGACACTGAAGCTTTCTTT. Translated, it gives CASSFRVDTEAFF.

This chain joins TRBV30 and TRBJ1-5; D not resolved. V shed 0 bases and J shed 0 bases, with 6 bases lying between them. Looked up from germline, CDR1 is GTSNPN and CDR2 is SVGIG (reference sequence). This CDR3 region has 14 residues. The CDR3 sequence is CAWSVAGSNQPQHF. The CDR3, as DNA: TGTGCCTGGAGTGTAGCGGGTAGCAATCAGCCCCAGCATTTT.

The CDR3 spells CASSQDFSGGPGDTQYF. CDR3 coding DNA: TGCGCCAGCAGCCAAGATTTTTCGGGAGGGCCGGGAGATACGCAGTATTTT. The rearrangement uses TRBV4-1 and TRBJ2-3, with 8 bases aligning to TRBD2. J was trimmed by 5 bases and V by 0 bases; bases with no gene match: 10. Germline V CDR1 and CDR2: MGHRA, YSYEKL. The CDR3 is 17 residues long.

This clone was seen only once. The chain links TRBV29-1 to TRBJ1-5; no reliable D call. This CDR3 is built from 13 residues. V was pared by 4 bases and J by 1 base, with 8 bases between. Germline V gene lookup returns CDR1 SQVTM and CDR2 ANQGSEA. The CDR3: CSVGEGSNQPQHF. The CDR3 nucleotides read TGCAGCGTTGGGGAGGGCAGCAATCAGCCCCAGCATTTT.

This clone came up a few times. The CDR3 region has the DNA TGTGCCAGCAGCCTAGTCAACTATGGCTACACCTTC. Protein: CASSLVNYGYTF. The genes are TRBV6-2 or TRBV6-3 and TRBJ1-2; no definite D call. CDR3 size: 12 residues. The V gene's germline CDR1 is MNHEY and CDR2 SVGEGT. V was clipped by 6 bases and J by 2 bases, with 7 bases between them.

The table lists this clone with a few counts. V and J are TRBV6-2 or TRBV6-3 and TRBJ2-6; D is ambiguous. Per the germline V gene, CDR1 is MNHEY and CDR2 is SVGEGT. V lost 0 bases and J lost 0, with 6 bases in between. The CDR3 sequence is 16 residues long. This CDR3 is CASSYSANSGANVLTF. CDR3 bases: TGTGCCAGCAGTTACTCGGCCAACTCTGGGGCCAACGTCCTGACTTTC.